This TCR beta chain stems from a study of blood T cell repertoires in COVID-19. The CDR3 length is 16 residues. The germline V gene encodes CDR1 SGDLS and CDR2 YYNGEE. J was trimmed by 0 bases and V by 3 bases; bases with no gene match: 2. Assignment of participants to cohorts was predicated upon participant-reported clinical history. Assay used: immunoSEQ multiplex PCR; TCRdb lists only in-frame clones, some missing. The sample lists 200,000 to 250,000 clones, 88% seen once, with more than 3% in the top ten. The sample comprised PBMCs or T cells enriched from blood (not recorded which). V gene TRBV9 combines with J gene TRBJ2-4, with TRBD2 matching over 11 bases. This clonotype was obtained from a young woman who had been exposed to COVID-19. The CDR3 sequence: CASSAGLAGAKNIQYF. CDR3 nucleotides: TGTGCCAGCAGCGCCGGACTAGCGGGAGCCAAAAACATTCAGTACTTC.